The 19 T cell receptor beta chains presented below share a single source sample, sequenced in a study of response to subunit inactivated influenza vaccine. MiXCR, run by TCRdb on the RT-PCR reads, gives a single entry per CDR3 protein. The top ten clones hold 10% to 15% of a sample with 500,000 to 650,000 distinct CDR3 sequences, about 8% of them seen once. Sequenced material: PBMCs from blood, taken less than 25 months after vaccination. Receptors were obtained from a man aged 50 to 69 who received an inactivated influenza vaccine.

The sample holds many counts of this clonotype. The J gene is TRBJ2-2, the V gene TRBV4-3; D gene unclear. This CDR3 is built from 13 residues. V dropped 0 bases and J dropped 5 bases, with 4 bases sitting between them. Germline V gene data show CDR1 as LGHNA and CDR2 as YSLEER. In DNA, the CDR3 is TGCGCCAGCAGCCAAGAGGAAACCGGGGAGCTGTTTTTT. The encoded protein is CASSQEETGELFF.

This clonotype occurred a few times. CDR3 region: CSARDGGGSNEKLFF. In nucleotides, the CDR3 is TGCAGTGCTAGAGATGGTGGGGGCTCTAATGAAAAACTGTTTTTT. The chain has TRBV20-1 and TRBJ1-4, with a tentative D call TRBD1 (6 bases). V lost 0 bases and J lost 3, with 11 bases in between. Germline V gene data show CDR1 as DFQATT and CDR2 as SNEGSKA (reference sequence). The CDR3 is 15 residues long.

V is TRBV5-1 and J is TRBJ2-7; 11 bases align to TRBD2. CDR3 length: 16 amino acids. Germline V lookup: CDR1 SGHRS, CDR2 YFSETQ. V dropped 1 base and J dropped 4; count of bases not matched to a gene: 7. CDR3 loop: CASSLSEGLAVYEQYF. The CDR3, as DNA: TGCGCCAGCAGCTTGAGCGAGGGACTAGCGGTTTACGAGCAGTACTTC.

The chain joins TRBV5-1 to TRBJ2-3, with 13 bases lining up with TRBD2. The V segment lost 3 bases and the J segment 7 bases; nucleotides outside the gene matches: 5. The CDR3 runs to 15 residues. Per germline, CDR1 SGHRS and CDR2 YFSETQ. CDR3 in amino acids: CASSWTSGGSHTQYF. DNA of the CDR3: TGCGCCAGCAGCTGGACTAGCGGGGGCTCCCATACGCAGTATTTT.

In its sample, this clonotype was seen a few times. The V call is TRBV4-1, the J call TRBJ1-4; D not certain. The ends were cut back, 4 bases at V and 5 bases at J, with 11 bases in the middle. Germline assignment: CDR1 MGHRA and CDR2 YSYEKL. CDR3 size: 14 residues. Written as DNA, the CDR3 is TGCGCCAGCAGCCCGCGGGCCGTAAATGAAAAACTGTTTTTT. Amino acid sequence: CASSPRAVNEKLFF.

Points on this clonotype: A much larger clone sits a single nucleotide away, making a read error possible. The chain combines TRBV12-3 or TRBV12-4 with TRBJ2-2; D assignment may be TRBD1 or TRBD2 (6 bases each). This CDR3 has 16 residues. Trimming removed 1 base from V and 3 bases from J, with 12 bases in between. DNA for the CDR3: TGTGCCAGCAGTTTAGTGGAGGGGGAAGACACCGGGGAGCTGTTTTTT. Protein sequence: CASSLVEGEDTGELFF.

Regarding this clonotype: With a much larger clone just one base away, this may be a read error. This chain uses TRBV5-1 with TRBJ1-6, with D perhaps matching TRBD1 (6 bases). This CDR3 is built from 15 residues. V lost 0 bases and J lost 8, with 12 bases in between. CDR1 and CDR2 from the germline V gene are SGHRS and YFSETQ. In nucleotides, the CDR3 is TGCGCCAGCAGCTTGGATCAGGGGAGGGATTCACCCCTCCACTTT. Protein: CASSLDQGRDSPLHF. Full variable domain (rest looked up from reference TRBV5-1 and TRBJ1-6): KAGVTQTPRYLIKTRGQQVTLSCSPISGHRSVSWYQQTPGQGLQFLFEYFSETQRNKGNFPGRFSGRQFSNSRSEMNVSTLELGDSALYLCASSLDQGRDSPLHFGNGTRLTVT.

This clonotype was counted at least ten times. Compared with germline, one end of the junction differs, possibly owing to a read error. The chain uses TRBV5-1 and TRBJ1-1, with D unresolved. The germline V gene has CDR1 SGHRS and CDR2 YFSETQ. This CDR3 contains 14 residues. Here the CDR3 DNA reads TGCGCCAGCAGACCCTTCGACATATCTCCGCGTCTGGCCTTT. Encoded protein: CASRPFDISPRLAF.

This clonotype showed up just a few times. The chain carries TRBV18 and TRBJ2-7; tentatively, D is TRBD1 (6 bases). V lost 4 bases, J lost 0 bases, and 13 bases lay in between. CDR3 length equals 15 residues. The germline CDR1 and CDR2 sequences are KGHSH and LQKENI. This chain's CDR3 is CASSRQASSSYEQYF. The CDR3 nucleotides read TGTGCCAGCTCACGACAGGCCAGCAGCTCCTACGAGCAGTACTTC.

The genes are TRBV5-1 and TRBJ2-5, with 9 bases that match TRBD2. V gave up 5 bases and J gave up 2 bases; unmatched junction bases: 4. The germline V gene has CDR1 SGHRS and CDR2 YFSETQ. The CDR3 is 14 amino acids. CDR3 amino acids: CASRGGGVQETQYF. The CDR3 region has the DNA TGCGCCAGCAGAGGCGGGGGGGTTCAAGAGACCCAGTACTTC.

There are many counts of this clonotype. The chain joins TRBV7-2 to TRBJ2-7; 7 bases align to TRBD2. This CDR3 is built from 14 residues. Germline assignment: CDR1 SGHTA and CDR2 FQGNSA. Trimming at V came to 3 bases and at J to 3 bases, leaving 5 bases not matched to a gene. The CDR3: CASSLETSHYEQYF. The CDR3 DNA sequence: TGTGCCAGCAGCTTGGAGACTAGCCACTACGAGCAGTACTTC.

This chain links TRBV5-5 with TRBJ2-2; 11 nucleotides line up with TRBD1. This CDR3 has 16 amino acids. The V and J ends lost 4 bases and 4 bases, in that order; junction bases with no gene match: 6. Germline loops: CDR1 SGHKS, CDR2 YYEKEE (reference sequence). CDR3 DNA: TGTGCCAGCAGCCAGATGGACAGGGGGCCCACCGGGGAGCTGTTTTTT. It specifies CASSQMDRGPTGELFF.

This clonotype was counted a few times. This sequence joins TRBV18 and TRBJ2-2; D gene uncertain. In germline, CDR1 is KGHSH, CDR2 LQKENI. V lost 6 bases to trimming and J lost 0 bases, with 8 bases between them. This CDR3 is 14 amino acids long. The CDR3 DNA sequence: TGTGCCAGCTCTCATAACGCGAACACCGGGGAGCTGTTTTTT. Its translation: CASSHNANTGELFF.

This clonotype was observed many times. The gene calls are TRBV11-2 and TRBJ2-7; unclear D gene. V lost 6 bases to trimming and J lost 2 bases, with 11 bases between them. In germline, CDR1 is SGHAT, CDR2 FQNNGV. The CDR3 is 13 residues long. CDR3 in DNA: TGTGCCAGCAGGCGAGAGGCCCCCTACGAGCAGTACTTC. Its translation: CASRREAPYEQYF.

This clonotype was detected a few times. The CDR3, as DNA: TGCGCCAGCAGGCCTCCGACAGGGGATGAGCAGTTCTTC. It encodes CASRPPTGDEQFF. The V call is TRBV5-1, the J call TRBJ2-1, with 8 bases fitting TRBD1. The J segment lost 8 bases and the V segment lost 5 bases, leaving 6 bases of the junction unmatched. In germline, CDR1 is SGHRS, CDR2 YFSETQ. This CDR3 has 13 residues.

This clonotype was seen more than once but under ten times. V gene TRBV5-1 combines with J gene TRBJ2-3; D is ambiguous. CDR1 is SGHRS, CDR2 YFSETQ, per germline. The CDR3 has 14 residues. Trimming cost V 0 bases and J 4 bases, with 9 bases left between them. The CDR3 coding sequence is TGCGCCAGCAGCTTGGGAGAATCGCCAGATACGCAGTATTTT. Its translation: CASSLGESPDTQYF.

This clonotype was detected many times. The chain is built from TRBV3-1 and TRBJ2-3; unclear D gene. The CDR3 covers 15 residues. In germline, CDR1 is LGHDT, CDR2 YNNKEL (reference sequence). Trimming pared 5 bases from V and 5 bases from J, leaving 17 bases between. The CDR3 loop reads CASSSIRRTEDTQYF. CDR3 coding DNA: TGTGCCAGCAGCTCGATACGCCGGACGGAAGATACGCAGTATTTT.

DNA of the CDR3: TGTGCCAGCAGTTACGTATCAGGTTCCGAGACCCAGTACTTC. This sequence encodes CASSYVSGSETQYF. The chain couples TRBV6-5 to TRBJ2-5; D is ambiguous. CDR3 length: 14 amino acids. Germline V gene sequence: CDR1 MNHEY, CDR2 SVGAGI. The germline V and J ends were trimmed by 2 bases and 5 bases, with 12 bases remaining between them.

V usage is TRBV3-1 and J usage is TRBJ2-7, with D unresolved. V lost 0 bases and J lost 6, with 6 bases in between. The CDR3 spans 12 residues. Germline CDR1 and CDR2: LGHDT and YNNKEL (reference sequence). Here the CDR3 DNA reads TGTGCCAGCAGCCAAGATAGAGCCGAGCAGTACTTC. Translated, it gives CASSQDRAEQYF.